This entry features one TCR beta chain sequence. The germline V gene has CDR1 SGHVS and CDR2 FQNEAQ. V was pared by 5 bases and J by 7 bases, with 18 bases of the junction left unmatched. The CDR3 is made up of 19 amino acids. This entry comes from a study of cytomegalovirus exposure and HLA in healthy donors. The study ran its PCR with 60 Vbeta and 13 Jbeta primers. TCRdb's table, derived via immunoSEQ multiplex PCR, lists solely in-frame clones and lacks some. The data contain tens of thousands of clones, approximately 80% of them singletons. The sequencing input was PBMCs. The TCR was taken from a young woman in good health and CMV-seropositive. The chain is built from TRBV7-8 and TRBJ2-6, with 9 bases lining up with TRBD1. In nucleotides, the CDR3 is TGTGCCAGCAGCCCGCATGGCCCGGGACAGGGACTGGGAGCCAACGTCCTGACTTTC. This gives the protein CASSPHGPGQGLGANVLTF.